A selection of T cell receptor beta chains follows, all from one sample in a study of blood T cell repertoires in COVID-19. Profiled with immunoSEQ multiplex PCR; TCRdb holds only in-frame clones, not every one. This table has roughly 150,000 clones, 81% appearing once. Sequences were obtained from PBMCs or T cells enriched from blood (not recorded which). Receptors originate from a woman between 40 and 55 years old with acute COVID-19. Both conserved end residues are part of each CDR3. The D gene is left open where the match is weak.

TRBD1	TRBV19	TRBJ2-2	CATTSTPGQGITGELFF
.	TRBV19	TRBJ2-1	CASSTWDLGGDEQFF
TRBD1	TRBV20-1	TRBJ1-2	CSASAGGDGYTF
TRBD2	TRBV10-3	TRBJ2-1	CAISVLAGGPYEQFF
TRBD1	TRBV27	TRBJ2-1	CASSLPSGQGLTNEQFF
TRBD2	TRBV6-4	TRBJ2-3	CASSVKAGEGDTQYF
TRBD1	TRBV27	TRBJ1-1	CASSPPGGPSTEAFF
TRBD2	TRBV18	TRBJ2-1	CATRSWGSGSTYNEQFF
.	TRBV5-6	TRBJ2-5	CASSLGDTYQETQYF
TRBD1	TRBV5-1	TRBJ1-1	CASRTGTGGGEAFF
TRBD1	TRBV11-1	TRBJ1-1	CASSFSGGNTEAFF
.	TRBV30	TRBJ1-2	CAWSARVGGAGSGYTF
TRBD2	TRBV24-1	TRBJ2-3	CATSGGLVLGTDTQYF
.	TRBV4-1	TRBJ1-4	CASSQGLGITSHEKLFF
.	TRBV5-1	TRBJ2-2	CASSLAGGLPGSELFF
TRBD1	TRBV3-1/TRBV3-2	TRBJ1-2	CASSQDQGDGYTF
TRBD1	TRBV5-4	TRBJ1-2	CASSSGDRSFYGYTF
.	TRBV29-1	TRBJ1-2	CSVGEVGFIAGYTF
TRBD1	TRBV7-2	TRBJ1-1	CASSPQSGQLNTEAFF
TRBD1	TRBV5-1	TRBJ1-1	CASSPGTGGAFF